The 23 T cell receptor beta chains given below trace back to one sample, sequenced in a study of control samples from healthy donors and cancer patients. Sequencing was performed with immunoSEQ multiplex PCR; in TCRdb, only in-frame clones are kept and a portion is missing. The repertoire has approximately 70,000 clones, approximately 87% of them found once; the top ten carry under 3%. Sequenced input: PBMCs. The origin of the receptors is a woman in her 50s with head and neck cancer.

V and J are TRBV5-8 and TRBJ1-2, with D unresolved. V dropped 5 bases and J dropped 4 bases, with 12 bases sitting between them. CDR1 and CDR2 (germline): SGHTS, YDEGEE. The CDR3 contains 13 residues. This chain's CDR3 is CASRGLGSYGYTF. DNA of the CDR3: TGTGCCAGCAGGGGTTTGGGAAGCTATGGCTACACCTTC.

This clone turned up a few times. The chain links TRBV7-2 to TRBJ2-7; 9 bases match TRBD2. The junction had 8 bases not matched to a gene; V was cut back by 5 bases and J by 0 bases. This CDR3 is built from 16 residues. CDR1 is SGHTA and CDR2 is FQGNSA in the germline V gene. DNA for the CDR3: TGTGCCAGCAGCCATAGCGGGGGTCTCAGCTCCTACGAGCAGTACTTC. Residues: CASSHSGGLSSYEQYF.

This rearrangement joins TRBV24-1 to TRBJ1-2; 9 bases match TRBD1. The CDR3 loop spans 13 amino acids. Looked up from germline, CDR1 is KGHDR and CDR2 is SFDVKD. J was trimmed by 8 bases and V by 9 bases; bases with no gene match: 9. The CDR3 reads CATASGTGNGYTF. The DNA for the CDR3 is TGTGCCACCGCCTCCGGGACAGGGAACGGCTACACCTTC.

This clone was detected only once. CDR3 amino acids: CASTRGVRQAFF. CDR3 DNA sequence: TGTGCCAGCACCCGAGGGGTCCGTCAAGCTTTCTTT. V gene TRBV5-8 combines with J gene TRBJ1-1; weak D call: TRBD1 (5 bases). The germline V gene encodes CDR1 SGHTS and CDR2 YDEGEE. The CDR3 consists of 12 residues. The V end lost 6 bases, the J end lost 9 bases, and 15 bases lay between the germline ends.

The rearrangement uses TRBV12-5 and TRBJ2-4; TRBD1 might be the D (5 bases). Trimming pared 6 bases from V and 3 bases from J, leaving 21 bases between. The CDR3 is 17 residues long. CDR1 LGHNT and CDR2 FRNRAP come from the germline V gene. The chain's CDR3 is CASGQNKGQGSKNIQYF. The DNA for the CDR3 is TGTGCTAGTGGGCAAAATAAAGGGCAGGGAAGCAAAAACATTCAGTACTTC.

V gene TRBV28 combines with J gene TRBJ2-3; 7 bases are shared with TRBD2. V shed 3 bases and J 1 base; nucleotides not matched to a gene: 7. This CDR3 region has 16 residues. The germline V gene has CDR1 MDHEN and CDR2 SYDVKM. DNA for the CDR3: TGTGCCAGCAGTTTTAGGAAGGGGAGGGGCACAGATACGCAGTATTTT. It is translated as CASSFRKGRGTDTQYF.

The chain uses TRBV27 and TRBJ2-1; TRBD2 matches at 8 bases. This CDR3 contains 15 residues. CDR1 MNHEY and CDR2 SMNVEV come from the germline V gene (reference sequence). After removal of 3 bases from V and 0 bases from J, the junction contained 1 base not matched to a gene. This CDR3 is CASSFSGDSYNEQFF. Here the CDR3 DNA reads TGTGCCAGCAGTTTTAGCGGGGACTCCTACAATGAGCAGTTCTTC.

This rearrangement joins TRBV5-4 to TRBJ2-3; D unresolved. V gave up 0 bases and J gave up 4 bases, with 12 bases separating them. CDR1 is SGHNT, CDR2 YYREEE, per germline (reference sequence). The CDR3 runs 15 residues. The CDR3 region has the DNA TGTGCCAGCAGCTTGGAGGGTACAATGCCAGATACGCAGTATTTT. This gives the protein CASSLEGTMPDTQYF.

The chain couples TRBV28 to TRBJ1-1; tentatively, D is TRBD1 (6 bases). The CDR3 length is 15 residues. In germline, CDR1 is MDHEN, CDR2 SYDVKM. The V and J ends lost 5 bases and 1 base respectively, with 14 bases between them. CDR3 in amino acids: CASSPRGGPNTEAFF. CDR3 DNA: TGTGCCAGCAGTCCACGGGGGGGCCCGAACACTGAAGCTTTCTTT. The full variable domain, in which reference TRBV28 and TRBJ1-1 provide the parts outside the CDR3, is DVKVTQSSRYLVKRTGEKVFLECVQDMDHENMFWYRQDPGLGLRLIYFSYDVKMKEKGDIPEGYSVSREKKERFSLILESASTNQTSMYLCASSPRGGPNTEAFFGQGTRLTVV.

In the case of this clone: The sample holds other DNA sequences that translate to the same CDR3. The chain has TRBV19 and TRBJ2-6, with 9 bases aligning to TRBD1. The CDR3 is made up of 18 amino acids. CDR1 is LNHDA and CDR2 is SQIVND in the germline V gene (reference sequence). V was clipped by 3 bases and J by 4 bases; unmatched bases: 10. CDR3 DNA: TGTGCCAGTAGTATGGGCGGGACAGGGCGGCGGGGGGCCAACGTCCTGACTTTC. This sequence encodes CASSMGGTGRRGANVLTF.

The CDR3 loop is CASSPLATGIGTDTQYF. The CDR3 DNA is TGTGCCAGCAGTCCACTTGCCACAGGGATTGGCACAGATACGCAGTATTTT. The chain employs TRBV6-2 or TRBV6-3 and TRBJ2-3; tentative D call: TRBD1 (6 bases). Trimming stripped 5 bases from V and 1 base from J, with 19 bases between. The CDR3 is 17 residues long. Looked up from germline, CDR1 is MNHEY and CDR2 is SVGEGT.

The chain employs TRBV19 and TRBJ2-7; the D gene could be TRBD1 or TRBD2 (5 bases each). CDR1 LNHDA and CDR2 SQIVND come from the germline V gene (reference sequence). The CDR3 spans 15 residues. Trimming pared 6 bases from V and 2 bases from J, leaving 17 bases between. This CDR3 reads CASRVSGTGTYEQYF. DNA for the CDR3: TGTGCCAGTAGAGTATCCGGGACGGGGACCTACGAGCAGTACTTC. Using reference TRBV19 and TRBJ2-7 for the parts outside the CDR3, the full variable domain is DGGITQSPKYLFRKEGQNVTLSCEQNLNHDAMYWYRQDPGQGLRLIYYSQIVNDFQKGDIAEGYSVSREKKESFPLTVTSAQKNPTAFYLCASRVSGTGTYEQYFGPGTRLTVT.

V gene TRBV28 combines with J gene TRBJ1-1; D is perhaps TRBD1 (6 bases). Germline CDR1 and CDR2: MDHEN and SYDVKM. The CDR3 covers 12 residues. V lost 11 bases, J lost 1 base, and 11 bases lay in between. For the CDR3, the DNA is TGTGCCTCGGGACATAGGAACACTGAAGCTTTCTTT. Translated: CASGHRNTEAFF.

The rearrangement uses TRBV7-9 and TRBJ2-7; 7 nucleotides agree with TRBD2. Germline CDR1 is SEHNR and CDR2 is FQNEAQ (reference sequence). V trimming: 5 bases; J trimming: 2 bases; junction bases outside the gene matches: 12. The CDR3 is 16 amino acids. CDR3 in DNA: TGTGCCAGCAGCCTAGGCGGGGGTGTAAGGCCCTACGAGCAGTACTTC. Amino acids: CASSLGGGVRPYEQYF.

The chain has TRBV7-2 and TRBJ2-5; 9 bases align to TRBD2. This CDR3 has 16 residues. Trimming took 3 bases from V and 1 from J; bases not matched to a gene: 6. The V gene's germline CDR1 is SGHTA and CDR2 FQGNSA. The CDR3 is CASSFGRGGSQETQYF. CDR3 in DNA: TGTGCCAGCAGCTTCGGGCGGGGGGGCAGCCAAGAGACCCAGTACTTC.

The rearrangement uses TRBV28 and TRBJ2-2, with a weak D call TRBD1 (6 bases). This CDR3 has 16 amino acids. The V end was cut by 5 bases, the J end by 3 bases, with 16 bases between. Per germline, CDR1 MDHEN and CDR2 SYDVKM. The CDR3 loop is CASSPDRPPDTGELFF. In nucleotides, the CDR3 is TGTGCCAGCAGTCCCGACAGGCCCCCGGACACCGGGGAGCTGTTTTTT.

The chain recombines TRBV16 with TRBJ1-2, with 8 bases aligning to TRBD1. The CDR3 totals 15 residues. Germline CDR1 KGHSY, CDR2 FQNENV. Trimming cost V 4 bases and J 4 bases; bases outside gene matches: 8. The CDR3 spells CASSPTGVAGYGYTF. The CDR3 nucleotides are TGTGCCAGCAGCCCGACAGGGGTCGCCGGCTATGGCTACACCTTC.

The table lists this clone with a few counts. The CDR3 bases are TGTGCCAGCAGCTTAGCGGCCCCAGGGGAGACCCAGTACTTC. Protein: CASSLAAPGETQYF. This sequence joins TRBV7-9 and TRBJ2-5; the D gene is possibly TRBD1 (5 bases). Per the germline V gene, CDR1 is SEHNR and CDR2 is FQNEAQ (reference sequence). V was clipped by 0 bases and J by 5 bases, with 10 bases between them. The CDR3 loop spans 14 amino acids. The full variable domain, rest sourced from reference TRBV7-9 and TRBJ2-5, is DTGVSQNPRHKITKRGQNVTFRCDPISEHNRLYWYRQTLGQGPEFLTYFQNEAQLEKSRLLSDRFSAERPKGSFSTLEIQRTEQGDSAMYLCASSLAAPGETQYFGPGTRLLVL.

This clone was detected once. The chain joins TRBV4-2 to TRBJ1-6; D ambiguous. The germline V gene encodes CDR1 LGHNA and CDR2 YNFKEQ. The CDR3 length is 15 residues. V lost 1 base and J 10 bases, leaving 14 bases between the germline ends. The CDR3 reads CASSQVMQVESPLHF. The CDR3 DNA sequence: TGTGCCAGCAGCCAAGTAATGCAGGTGGAATCACCCCTCCACTTT.

The rearrangement joins TRBV29-1 to TRBJ1-1; D possibly corresponds to TRBD1 (6 bases). Germline CDR1 is SQVTM and CDR2 is ANQGSEA. This CDR3 is built from 14 residues. V was cut by 6 bases and J by 2 bases, with 16 bases left in between. CDR3 coding DNA: TGCAGCGTACCAGCCGGGACACCTAACACTGAAGCTTTCTTT. It specifies CSVPAGTPNTEAFF.

V usage is TRBV7-8 and J usage is TRBJ2-2, with 8 nucleotides matching TRBD2. With V trimmed by 4 bases and J by 1 base, 2 bases remained unmatched. CDR3 length equals 15 residues. Germline CDR1 SGHVS, CDR2 FQNEAQ. CDR3 region: CASSSSGGNTGELFF. The CDR3 DNA follows: TGTGCCAGCAGCTCCAGCGGGGGGAACACCGGGGAGCTGTTTTTT.

The genes are TRBV9 and TRBJ2-7; the D is unclear. V gave up 0 bases and J gave up 0 bases, with 7 bases separating them. CDR3 size: 14 residues. Germline V gene sequence: CDR1 SGDLS, CDR2 YYNGEE. The CDR3 reads CASSVDTVSYEQYF. CDR3 bases: TGTGCCAGCAGCGTAGATACGGTCTCCTACGAGCAGTACTTC.

The rearrangement uses TRBV3-1 (or the pseudogene TRBV3-2) and TRBJ2-1, with D possibly TRBD1 on 5 matching bases. Germline-derived CDR1 and CDR2 are LGHDT and YNNKEL (reference sequence). V was cut by 4 bases and J by 8 bases, with 21 bases left in between. The CDR3 extends over 16 amino acids. CDR3: CASSPRGRVGGDEQFF. CDR3 nucleotide sequence: TGTGCCAGCAGCCCCCGTGGCAGGGTCGGCGGCGATGAGCAGTTCTTC.